One and the same sample provided the 20 T cell receptor beta chains below, sequenced in a study of beta chain features in type 1 diabetes. The authors reverse transcribed all of the isolated RNA, so sequencing captured expressed TCRB transcripts. Here immunoSEQ multiplex PCR was the method, and the copy in TCRdb shows in-frame clones only, minus some. Altogether hundreds of thousands of clones are present, approximately 10% being singletons, with the ten largest covering 0.046%. Sequencing input: naive CD4+ T cells from blood. All receptors come from a woman aged 18 to 35 in good health.

This clone has only a few counts. The rearrangement uses TRBV29-1 and TRBJ1-2; 7 bases match TRBD1. There are 15 residues in the CDR3. Germline V gives CDR1 SQVTM, CDR2 ANQGSEA. Trimming took 7 bases from V and 7 from J; bases not matched to a gene: 18. CDR3 sequence (DNA): TGCAGCGGTTTAACAACAGGGGACCGCCTCGGTGGCTACACCTTC. As protein: CSGLTTGDRLGGYTF.

This clone occurred a few times. The chain employs TRBV6-5 and TRBJ1-2; D remains ambiguous. This CDR3 has 15 residues. Germline CDR1 MNHEY, CDR2 SVGAGI. Trimming pared 4 bases from V and 4 bases from J, leaving 16 bases between. The CDR3 DNA follows: TGTGCCAGCAGTTCTCTCGGGGTTCCTGGCTATGGCTACACCTTC. Translated, it gives CASSSLGVPGYGYTF.

This clone appeared a single time. J is TRBJ2-7 and V is TRBV29-1; 15 bases match TRBD2. The J segment lost 6 bases and the V segment lost 7 bases, leaving 13 bases of the junction unmatched. The CDR3 has 16 amino acids. CDR1 and CDR2 (germline): SQVTM, ANQGSEA. The CDR3 bases are TGCAGCGGCGCCGGACTAGCGGGAGGGCCCACGGGCGAGCAGTACTTC. It specifies CSGAGLAGGPTGEQYF.

This clone has only a few counts. This same CDR3 is encoded by further DNA sequences in the sample. The rearrangement joins TRBV20-1 to TRBJ2-3; D is unclear. The CDR3 runs 10 residues. Trimming cost V 3 bases and J 4 bases, with 2 bases left between them. CDR1 and CDR2 from the germline V gene are DFQATT and SNEGSKA (reference sequence). CDR3 sequence (DNA): TGCAGTGCTAGCTCAGATACGCAGTATTTT. This sequence encodes CSASSDTQYF.

This clone was found a few times. This sequence joins TRBV7-9 and TRBJ1-4; 9 nucleotides match TRBD1. V lost 4 bases, J lost 8 bases, and 11 bases stayed unmatched. The germline V gene has CDR1 SEHNR and CDR2 FQNEAQ (reference sequence). This CDR3 region has 16 residues. CDR3 residues: CASSYRQGVVTEKLFF. The CDR3 nucleotides read TGTGCCAGCAGCTACCGACAGGGGGTCGTAACCGAAAAACTGTTTTTT. The variable domain in full, completed from reference TRBV7-9 and TRBJ1-4, reads DTGVSQNPRHKITKRGQNVTFRCDPISEHNRLYWYRQTLGQGPEFLTYFQNEAQLEKSRLLSDRFSAERPKGSFSTLEIQRTEQGDSAMYLCASSYRQGVVTEKLFFGSGTQLSVL.

This clone occurred a few times. The CDR3 DNA is TGTGCCAGCTCAGGGGACAGCTCTGGAAACACCATATATTTT. Its translation is CASSGDSSGNTIYF. The chain joins TRBV18 to TRBJ1-3; 7 bases line up with TRBD1. The CDR3 consists of 14 residues. The germline gives CDR1 KGHSH, CDR2 LQKENI. Trimming took 5 bases from V and 0 from J; bases not matched to a gene: 1.

Many counts were recorded for this clone. The chain recombines TRBV4-3 with TRBJ2-3, with 8 bases identical to TRBD1. Germline trimming cut 4 bases from V and 6 bases from J; bases unmatched to any gene: 12. This CDR3 contains 16 residues. CDR1 LGHNA and CDR2 YSLEER come from the germline V gene. CDR3 coding DNA: TGCGCCAGCAGCCGGATAGGACAGGGCGCCGGGGATACGCAGTATTTT. Its translation: CASSRIGQGAGDTQYF.

This clone was detected a few times. The rearrangement joins TRBV10-3 to TRBJ2-1, with 8 positions matching TRBD2. In germline, CDR1 is ENHRY, CDR2 SYGVKD. V was pared by 2 bases and J by 10 bases, with 16 bases of the junction left unmatched. The CDR3 extends over 17 amino acids. CDR3 DNA sequence: TGTGCCATCAGTGAGCCGAGTTACGGGACTAGGGCAAAGGAGCAGTTCTTC. It is translated as CAISEPSYGTRAKEQFF.

The rearrangement links TRBV19 to TRBJ2-6, with D maybe TRBD2 (6 bases). Trimming took off 4 bases at V and 1 base at J, with 8 bases between the two ends. There are 15 residues in the CDR3. Germline loops: CDR1 LNHDA, CDR2 SQIVND (reference sequence). The CDR3 nucleotides read TGTGCCAGTAGTAGCGCGGGATCTGGGGCCAACGTCCTGACTTTC. Protein product: CASSSAGSGANVLTF. The complete variable domain, with remaining parts taken from reference TRBV19 and TRBJ2-6, reads DGGITQSPKYLFRKEGQNVTLSCEQNLNHDAMYWYRQDPGQGLRLIYYSQIVNDFQKGDIAEGYSVSREKKESFPLTVTSAQKNPTAFYLCASSSAGSGANVLTFGAGSRLTVL.

The rearrangement joins TRBV2 to TRBJ2-7; the D call may be TRBD1 or TRBD2 (5 bases each). CDR3 size: 16 residues. Deletions cut 5 bases from V and 5 bases from J, with 22 bases between. CDR1 is SNHLY and CDR2 is FYNNEI in the germline V gene. CDR3 bases: TGTGCCAGCAGTCCGGGGCCGCCGCTGGTGGGTCACGAGCAGTACGTC. Translating gives CASSPGPPLVGHEQYV.

V usage is TRBV27 and J usage is TRBJ1-2, with 7 bases matching TRBD1. Trimming removed 10 bases from V and 8 bases from J; junction bases left unmatched: 13. Germline V gives CDR1 MNHEY, CDR2 SMNVEV (reference sequence). There are 13 residues in the CDR3. The CDR3 nucleotides are TGTGCCACCAAAGGAGACAGGGTACAAGGCTACACCTTC. Protein sequence: CATKGDRVQGYTF.

The J gene is TRBJ2-7, the V gene TRBV2; a weak D match, TRBD1 (5 bases). The length of the CDR3 is 13 residues. Looked up from germline, CDR1 is SNHLY and CDR2 is FYNNEI. With 6 bases removed from V and 2 bases from J, the gap between germline ends came to 11 bases. The chain's CDR3 is CASRKDTTYEQYF. In nucleotides, the CDR3 is TGTGCCAGCAGAAAGGACACTACCTACGAGCAGTACTTC.

The chain links TRBV19 to TRBJ2-3; D may be TRBD2 (5 bases). Trimming took 9 bases from V and 8 from J, leaving 18 bases between them. Germline CDR1 LNHDA, CDR2 SQIVND (reference sequence). The CDR3 is 13 amino acids. CDR3 residues: CASRPAGKGTQYF. The DNA for the CDR3 is TGTGCCAGCCGCCCCGCCGGGAAGGGTACGCAGTATTTT.

The rearrangement uses TRBV7-9 and TRBJ2-1; 8 bases line up with TRBD1. The CDR3 spans 14 residues. With 5 bases clipped from V and 5 bases from J, the junction kept 5 bases outside the gene matches. The germline CDR1 and CDR2 sequences are SEHNR and FQNEAQ (reference sequence). DNA of the CDR3: TGTGCCAGCAGCATAACCAGGGGGCACAATGAGCAGTTCTTC. It encodes CASSITRGHNEQFF.

J is TRBJ2-1 and V is TRBV27; 13 bases line up with TRBD2. The J segment lost 10 bases and the V segment lost 6 bases, leaving 9 bases of the junction unmatched. The CDR3 loop spans 15 amino acids. Germline V gene data show CDR1 as MNHEY and CDR2 as SMNVEV (reference sequence). Here the CDR3 DNA reads TGTGCCAGCAGACGCGGGACTAGCGGGAATGGAGAGCAGTTCTTC. Translated, it gives CASRRGTSGNGEQFF.

V and J are TRBV7-9 and TRBJ1-1; no clear D. The CDR3 extends over 14 amino acids. V lost 5 bases, J lost 4 bases, and 14 bases lay in between. Germline CDR1 SEHNR, CDR2 FQNEAQ (reference sequence). The CDR3 DNA reads as TGTGCCAGCAGCCCCCTCGGACGCGGCACTGAAGCTTTCTTT. It is translated as CASSPLGRGTEAFF.

This rearrangement joins TRBV29-1 to TRBJ2-3; the D gene is possibly TRBD1 (6 bases). Germline V gives CDR1 SQVTM, CDR2 ANQGSEA. The CDR3 totals 14 residues. Between the trimmed V and J ends, which lost 0 bases and 3 bases, there was a span of 10 bases. CDR3 residues: CSVEDDRRTDTQYF. The CDR3 DNA sequence: TGCAGCGTTGAAGATGACAGGCGGACAGATACGCAGTATTTT.

The chain recombines TRBV7-2 with TRBJ2-7; the match to TRBD1 covers 8 bases. Germline CDR1 reads SGHTA; CDR2 reads FQGNSA. This CDR3 region has 15 residues. V trimming: 4 bases; J trimming: 4 bases; junction bases outside the gene matches: 9. CDR3 amino acids: CASSSRTGIRYEQYF. The DNA of the CDR3 is TGTGCCAGCAGCTCCCGGACAGGGATTAGGTACGAGCAGTACTTC.

This clone showed up just a few times. Other DNA sequences in this specimen translate into the identical CDR3. The genes are TRBV9 and TRBJ2-5; D not resolved. The V end lost 0 bases, the J end lost 2 bases, and 8 bases lay between the germline ends. CDR3 size: 14 residues. Germline V CDR1 and CDR2: SGDLS, YYNGEE. For the CDR3, the DNA is TGTGCCAGCAGCGTAGGCGTAGGACAAGAGACCCAGTACTTC. It yields the protein CASSVGVGQETQYF. The complete variable domain, with remaining parts taken from reference TRBV9 and TRBJ2-5, reads DSGVTQTPKHLITATGQRVTLRCSPRSGDLSVYWYQQSLDQGLQFLIQYYNGEERAKGNILERFSAQQFPDLHSELNLSSLELGDSALYFCASSVGVGQETQYFGPGTRLLVL.

In this sample, this clone turned up a few times. The CDR3 region has the DNA TGTGCCAGCAGCTTATGGGCAGGGGACAATGAGCAGTTCTTC. The encoded protein is CASSLWAGDNEQFF. The chain couples TRBV7-9 to TRBJ2-1; weak D call: TRBD1 (6 bases). CDR3 length: 14 residues. V was trimmed by 2 bases and J by 5 bases, leaving 10 bases between them. Germline CDR1 SEHNR, CDR2 FQNEAQ (reference sequence).